These T cell receptor beta chains were read from a single sample in a study of blood T cell repertoires in COVID-19. Sequenced by immunoSEQ multiplex PCR; TCRdb stores in-frame clones only, minus some. The profile covers 500,000 or so clones, with approximately 90% appearing a single time and 0.65% to 0.9% taken by the ten largest. Material: PBMCs or T cells enriched from blood (not recorded which). Receptor source: a young woman who had recovered from COVID-19. Each CDR3 is given with its conserved first and last residue. The D gene is left open where the match is weak. The listing skips clone size in some rows; elsewhere it reads once, few, many or a size class.

V gene	J gene	clone size	CDR3 length	D gene	CDR3 DNA	CDR3 protein
TRBV5-1	TRBJ2-3	NA	16	TRBD2	TGCGCCAGCAGTTTCACTAGCGGGGGTGTGTCAGATACGCAGTATTTT	CASSFTSGGVSDTQYF
TRBV4-2	TRBJ2-5	NA	12	NA	TGTGCCAGCAGCCAAGGGCTCGAGACCCAGTACTTC	CASSQGLETQYF
TRBV3-1/TRBV3-2	TRBJ2-7	NA	16	TRBD1	TGTGCCAGCAGCCGCTCGGCGGGACAGGGGAGGGACGAGCAGTACTTC	CASSRSAGQGRDEQYF
TRBV19	TRBJ1-5	NA	13	TRBD1	TGTGCCAGCCGGGACAGAGTGGATCAGCCCCAGCATTTT	CASRDRVDQPQHF
TRBV25-1	TRBJ1-1	NA	13	NA	TGTGCCAGCAGTCAGGCGATGAACACTGAAGCTTTCTTT	CASSQAMNTEAFF
TRBV5-5	TRBJ1-1	NA	17	NA	TGTGCCAGCAGCTTGGGGGGAGGATTAACCGCTAACACTGAAGCTTTCTTT	CASSLGGGLTANTEAFF
TRBV18	TRBJ1-1	NA	13	NA	TGTGCCAGCTCACCTTATTCAGATACTGAAGCTTTCTTT	CASSPYSDTEAFF
TRBV14	TRBJ2-1	NA	14	NA	TGTGCCAGCAGCCACCGGAGCTCCTACAATGAGCAGTTCTTC	CASSHRSSYNEQFF
TRBV5-6	TRBJ1-3	NA	16	NA	TGTGCCAGCAGCCATAGGCGGGACCTCTCTGGAAACACCATATATTTT	CASSHRRDLSGNTIYF
TRBV5-4	TRBJ2-2	NA	18	NA	TGTGCCAGCAGCTTGGCGGTAATGGGGGCCGCGACCACCGGGGAGCTGTTTTTT	CASSLAVMGAATTGELFF
TRBV24-1	TRBJ2-1	NA	13	TRBD1	TGTGCCACCAGTGAGCCAGGGGGACGTGAGCAGTTCTTC	CATSEPGGREQFF
TRBV11-3	TRBJ2-5	NA	15	TRBD1	TGTGCCAGCAGCTTAGGTGGGACAGGGGAAGAGACCCAGTACTTC	CASSLGGTGEETQYF
TRBV30	TRBJ1-1	NA	13	NA	TGTGCCTGGAGTGTACAGCCTCACACTGAAGCTTTCTTT	CAWSVQPHTEAFF
TRBV5-4	TRBJ1-4	NA	13	NA	TGTGCCAGCAGCTTAGCGGGATTCGAAAAACTGTTTTTT	CASSLAGFEKLFF
TRBV25-1	TRBJ2-5	NA	13	NA	TGTGCCAGCAGTGAGGGCGCACAAGAGACCCAGTACTTC	CASSEGAQETQYF
TRBV2	TRBJ2-1	NA	16	TRBD2	TGTGCCAGCAGGGTGGGACTAGCGGGGGGTGGAGATGAGCAGTTCTTC	CASRVGLAGGGDEQFF
TRBV10-1	TRBJ2-5	NA	19	NA	TGCGCCAGCAGTGACTCCCGTCAGGTGGCGGGGAAGGTTGGAGAGACCCAGTACTTC	CASSDSRQVAGKVGETQYF
TRBV10-3	TRBJ1-2	NA	14	TRBD1	TGTGCCACCCACATGCTCACAGGGGGGGGTGGCTACACCTTC	CATHMLTGGGGYTF
TRBV4-1	TRBJ1-1	NA	15	NA	TGCGCCAGCAGCCAAGATGCCCTTTCTAGCACTGAAGCTTTCTTT	CASSQDALSSTEAFF
TRBV4-2	TRBJ2-7	NA	18	TRBD2	TGTGCCAGCAGCCAAGATCGTGGCAGCGGGGGGGCCGAGAACGAGCAGTACTTC	CASSQDRGSGGAENEQYF
TRBV29-1	TRBJ2-7	many	13	TRBD1	TGCAGCATCCTGACAGGGGATGATCACGAGCAGTACTTC	CSILTGDDHEQYF
TRBV5-1	TRBJ2-7	NA	14	TRBD1	TGCGCCAGCAGCTCGGACAGGAGGTTCTACGAGCAGTACTTC	CASSSDRRFYEQYF
TRBV12-3/TRBV12-4	TRBJ1-1	NA	12	NA	TGTGCCAGCAGTTTGACGGGCACTGAAGCTTTCTTT	CASSLTGTEAFF
TRBV10-3	TRBJ2-1	NA	14	TRBD1	TGTGCCAGCACCCCAGGGACAGGTTATGATGAGCAGTTCTTC	CASTPGTGYDEQFF
TRBV7-2	TRBJ2-7	NA	14	NA	TGTGCCAGCAGCTTAAGTGGCTTCTCCTACGAGCAGTACTTC	CASSLSGFSYEQYF
TRBV15	TRBJ2-3	NA	15	NA	TGTGCCACCAGCAGAGATCTCGGGGGCACAGATACGCAGTATTTT	CATSRDLGGTDTQYF
TRBV3-1/TRBV3-2	TRBJ1-5	few	14	NA	TGTGCCAGCAGCCAAGGGGGGGGATATCAGCCCCAGCATTTT	CASSQGGGYQPQHF
TRBV5-1	TRBJ2-1	NA	16	TRBD2	TGCGCCAGCAGCTTGGGGCCAGCGGGGGCAAACAATGAGCAGTTCTTC	CASSLGPAGANNEQFF
TRBV5-4	TRBJ2-7	once	14	NA	TGTGCCAGCAGCTTGGGGCAGGAACCCTACGAGCAGTACTTC	CASSLGQEPYEQYF
TRBV28	TRBJ1-2	NA	16	NA	TGTGCCAGCAGTTTAACCGTAGAGGCCTCTAACTATGGCTACACCTTC	CASSLTVEASNYGYTF
TRBV6-6	TRBJ1-3	NA	15	TRBD1	TGTGCCAGCGGGGCGGGGACAGGGAATGGAAACACCATATATTTT	CASGAGTGNGNTIYF
TRBV7-2	TRBJ2-7	NA	15	TRBD2	TGTGCCAGCAGCCGTCACGGGGGGGCCTCCTACGAGCAGTACTTC	CASSRHGGASYEQYF
TRBV2	TRBJ1-6	once	14	NA	TGTGCCAGCAGTGGGCGGGGGGACAATTCACCCCTCCACTTT	CASSGRGDNSPLHF
TRBV30	TRBJ2-7	NA	13	NA	TGTGCCTGGACCCGGGGGGCTGGCTACGAGCAGTACTTC	CAWTRGAGYEQYF
TRBV5-1	TRBJ1-1	NA	15	TRBD1	TGCGCCAGCAGCGAGGTAGGGGGCGAGAGCACTGAAGCTTTCTTT	CASSEVGGESTEAFF
TRBV9	TRBJ2-7	NA	15	TRBD2	TGTGCCAGCAGCGCCCACGGACTAGCGTTCCACGAGCAGTACTTC	CASSAHGLAFHEQYF
TRBV9	TRBJ2-1	NA	16	NA	TGTGCCAGCAGCGTGGGCCAGGGGATGGGCTACAATGAGCAGTTCTTC	CASSVGQGMGYNEQFF
TRBV6-5	TRBJ1-1	NA	13	TRBD1	TGTGCCAGTTTAGGACAGGGCTACACTGAAGCTTTCTTT	CASLGQGYTEAFF
TRBV27	TRBJ1-6	once	16	NA	TGTGCCAGCAGCCGACAATCGAGCTCCTATAATTCACCCCTCCACTTT	CASSRQSSSYNSPLHF
TRBV9	TRBJ2-3	NA	17	TRBD2	TGTGCCAGCAGCGTGTCCCCTCTAGCGGGGGGAACAGATACGCAGTATTTT	CASSVSPLAGGTDTQYF
TRBV7-2	TRBJ2-7	once	15	TRBD2	TGTGCCAGCAGCTTAAGGGAGCGGGGTCCCTACGAGCAGTACTTC	CASSLRERGPYEQYF
TRBV6-5	TRBJ1-1	NA	13	NA	TGTGCCAGCAGGTATGGAGGGGAAACTGAAGCTTTCTTT	CASRYGGETEAFF
TRBV11-2	TRBJ2-7	few	12	NA	TGTGCCAGCAGCGTACAGGGCGCCGAGCAGTACTTC	CASSVQGAEQYF
TRBV2	TRBJ2-1	NA	15	TRBD2	TGTGCCAGCAGGGTTAGCGGGGGGGAGAACAATGAGCAGTTCTTC	CASRVSGGENNEQFF
TRBV5-4	TRBJ2-7	few	16	TRBD2	TGTGCCAGCAGCTTGGATGGAGCGGGGGGAATATACGAGCAGTACTTC	CASSLDGAGGIYEQYF
TRBV5-1	TRBJ1-5	once	15	NA	TGCGCCAGCAGCTTGTTGGGCGGGAGCAATCAGCCCCAGCATTTT	CASSLLGGSNQPQHF
TRBV5-8	TRBJ2-1	few	17	TRBD2	TGTGCCAGCAGCTTAAGCTTCGGCGGGGGGGCCCTAGGTGAGCAGTTCTTC	CASSLSFGGGALGEQFF
TRBV27	TRBJ2-4	NA	16	TRBD1	TGTGCCAGCAGTGACCCGACAGGGGGGGCCAAAAACATTCAGTACTTC	CASSDPTGGAKNIQYF
TRBV5-4	TRBJ1-4	once	14	NA	TGTGCCAGCAGCTTACCTGGGCTTAATGAAAAACTGTTTTTT	CASSLPGLNEKLFF
TRBV5-1	TRBJ2-7	NA	16	TRBD2	TGCGCCAGCAGCTTGGCTACTAGCGGTGAACCCTACGAGCAGTACTTC	CASSLATSGEPYEQYF
TRBV12-5	TRBJ1-5	NA	14	NA	TGTGCTAGTGGTACGGACATCCCCAATCAGCCCCAGCATTTT	CASGTDIPNQPQHF
TRBV6-1	TRBJ1-3	few	15	NA	TGTGCCAGCAGTGAAGGTGGAGAGACTGGAAACACCATATATTTT	CASSEGGETGNTIYF
TRBV7-2	TRBJ1-4	NA	14	TRBD1	TGTGCCAGCAGCTCTTTGACAGGGTATGAAAAACTGTTTTTT	CASSSLTGYEKLFF
TRBV5-1	TRBJ2-7	NA	16	NA	TGCGCCAGCAGCGAGGGTGGGTCCCGCTCGGGCTACGAGCAGTACTTC	CASSEGGSRSGYEQYF
TRBV18	TRBJ1-4	NA	17	NA	TGTGCCAGCTCACCAAGAACAGGGCGGTCAACTAATGAAAAACTGTTTTTT	CASSPRTGRSTNEKLFF